This T cell receptor beta chain stems from a study of control samples from healthy donors and cancer patients (TCRdb year 2020). From the cysteine up to the phenylalanine, the CDR3 has a length of 12 residues. Just the 36-base CDR3 DNA is kept, in frame starting at base 1. Trimming costs V 4 bases and J 6 bases, and their ends lie 11 bases apart. According to the germline V gene, CDR1 reads SGHRS and CDR2 reads YFSETQ. The library was obtained by the immunoSEQ multiplex PCR assay. TCRdb carries this immuneACCESS record with in-frame sequences only. Its versions omit some clonotypes, under half of them owing to an unresolved V gene in the studies checked, with the rest unexplained. The sample has roughly 130,000 clones on record, around 94% of them singletons. In total, the top ten clones hold 14% of the sample. As to this clone: Its cognate antigen has yet to be identified. Per-base quality was not reported, and no clone a single base away is much larger than it.

This sequence uses TRBV5-1 and TRBJ2-7; TRBD1 is possibly the D segment (5 matching bases). The receptor comes from a man aged 60-69 years with colorectal cancer. The sequenced sample was PBMCs. The nucleotide sequence is TGCGCCAGCAGCACCCAGGGTACCGAGCAGTACTTC. Its protein is CASSTQGTEQYF.